This TCR beta chain is from a study of shared clonotypes between healthy human individuals. Some clones are missing from TCRdb's copy, which holds only in-frame ones; the method was immunoSEQ multiplex PCR. The sample shows 600,000 to 700,000 clones, around 73% of them seen only once. As regards this clone: The antigen remains undetermined. Other DNA sequences within the sample encode an identical CDR3.

Study observations and caveats: Across a few donors, naive CD4 shared approximately 4.5%, naive CD8 under 4%, memory CD4 roughly 2.4%, memory CD8 0.35% to 0.5%.

CDR3 length: 15 residues. Germline CDR1 and CDR2: MNHNS and SASEGT. V dropped 2 bases and J dropped 0; count of bases not matched to a gene: 0. Investigators divided CD4+ cells into CD45RA+ naive and CD45RA-negative memory subsets. The TCR originated in a woman aged 25 to 39 in good health. The material sequenced was memory CD4+ T cells sorted from blood. Subset given: CD45RA-negative fraction. The V call is TRBV6-1, the J call TRBJ2-1, with TRBD2 matching 8 bases. The CDR3 nucleotides are TGTGCCAGCAGTGAACTAGCGGGCTCCTACAATGAGCAGTTCTTC. Its protein is CASSELAGSYNEQFF.